This T cell receptor (beta chain) derives from a study of cytomegalovirus exposure and HLA in healthy donors. Findings of the study overall: The study designated over 150 TCR beta chains cytomegalovirus-associated. A later analysis found TCR association rates differed by HLA locus, highest for DRB1 and lowest for HLA-C.

Worth noting for this clone: Its antigen remains unknown.

60 Vbeta and 13 Jbeta primers were used in PCR. Clones were sequenced by immunoSEQ multiplex PCR, and TCRdb holds only the in-frame ones, with some missing. Counted here are about 160,000 clones, approximately 80% occurring once; the ten biggest clones make up roughly 2%. This clonotype was obtained from a woman aged 18-29 years in good health and CMV-seronegative. The material sequenced was PBMCs.

CDR3 protein: CASSELRYPVQGYRQPQHF. In DNA form, the CDR3 reads TGTGCCAGCAGTGAATTGCGTTATCCCGTTCAGGGCTACCGTCAGCCCCAGCATTTT. The rearrangement joins TRBV6-1 to TRBJ1-5; D perhaps matches TRBD1 (5 bases). There are 19 residues in the CDR3. Germline CDR1 and CDR2: MNHNS and SASEGT. V was shortened by 2 bases and J by 6 bases, with 26 bases between the two germline ends.